The 17 T cell receptor beta chains reported below all come from one sample, sequenced in a study of T cells in Graves' hyperthyroidism and ophthalmopathy. Amplified TCR beta CDR3 regions derived from RNA transcripts. First-round RT-PCR of the TCR CDR3 relied on the HTBI primer set. MiXCR, applied by TCRdb to the multiplex PCR reads, yields one record per CDR3 protein. The sample has fewer than 700,000 distinct CDR3 sequences, about 17% seen once. Sequenced: blood. These receptors were collected from a woman under 40 with Graves' hyperthyroidism.

The chain couples TRBV11-3 to TRBJ2-5, with 7 positions matching TRBD2. Unmatched junction bases numbered 0, after V lost 4 bases and J lost 7 bases. The CDR3 totals 11 residues. The germline gives CDR1 SGHNT, CDR2 YENEEA. CDR3 protein: CASSWEGTQYF. CDR3 nucleotide sequence: TGTGCCAGCAGCTGGGAGGGGACCCAGTACTTC.

This clonotype was counted many times. V is TRBV2 and J is TRBJ2-3; D is unresolved. The CDR3 covers 15 residues. The V gene's germline CDR1 is SNHLY and CDR2 FYNNEI. The V and J ends lost 2 bases and 0 bases respectively, with 9 bases between them. CDR3 sequence: CASSERFGSTDTQYF. CDR3 nucleotide sequence: TGTGCCAGCAGTGAACGGTTCGGGAGCACAGATACGCAGTATTTT.

This sequence joins TRBV6-6 and TRBJ2-7; TRBD2 matches 14 bases. Unmatched junction bases numbered 13, after V lost 1 base and J lost 2 bases. The CDR3 consists of 20 residues. Germline CDR1 and CDR2: MNHNY and SVGAGI (reference sequence). The DNA for the CDR3 is TGTGCCAGCAGTTACTGGAACCCCCCGGGACTAGCGGGAGCCCCCTACGAGCAGTACTTC. Translating it yields CASSYWNPPGLAGAPYEQYF.

The gene calls are TRBV25-1 and TRBJ1-2; TRBD1 aligns across 8 bases. V was clipped by 4 bases and J by 4 bases; unmatched bases: 8. The CDR3 sequence is 15 residues long. Germline assignment: CDR1 MGHDK and CDR2 SYGVNS. Written as DNA, the CDR3 is TGTGCCAGCAGTGTTGGATCCGGGACAGGCTATGGCTACACCTTC. This translates into CASSVGSGTGYGYTF.

The CDR3 reads CASSVGGQHNEQFF. The CDR3 DNA reads TGTGCCAGCAGCGTAGGCGGACAGCACAATGAGCAGTTCTTC. The chain links TRBV9 to TRBJ2-1, with D tentatively TRBD1 (6 bases). The CDR3 has 14 amino acids. Per the germline V gene, CDR1 is SGDLS and CDR2 is YYNGEE. Trimming shortened V by 0 bases and J by 5 bases, and 9 bases separated the two germline ends.

A few counts support this clonotype. This chain joins TRBV20-1 and TRBJ1-2; D possibly corresponds to TRBD1 (6 bases). The V and J ends lost 6 bases and 5 bases respectively, with 16 bases between them. Per the germline V gene, CDR1 is DFQATT and CDR2 is SNEGSKA (reference sequence). The CDR3 covers 13 residues. The CDR3 DNA reads TGCAGTGCAAACGACAGGCAAATTTATGGCTACACCTTC. This sequence encodes CSANDRQIYGYTF.

The chain couples TRBV19 to TRBJ1-2; 8 bases agree with TRBD1. Trimming removed 7 bases from V and 8 bases from J; junction bases left unmatched: 12. Germline CDR1 reads LNHDA; CDR2 reads SQIVND (reference sequence). The CDR3 is made up of 14 amino acids. CDR3: CASKVQAGGYGYTF. In DNA, the CDR3 is TGTGCCAGTAAGGTTCAGGCAGGGGGCTACGGCTACACCTTC.

The chain links TRBV6-6 to TRBJ2-2; TRBD2 matches at 10 bases. The germline CDR1 and CDR2 sequences are MNHNY and SVGAGI (reference sequence). V lost 2 bases, J lost 6 bases, and 9 bases stayed unmatched. The CDR3 contains 17 residues. The chain's CDR3 is CASSYRLAGVGAGELFF. The CDR3 coding sequence is TGTGCCAGCAGTTACAGGCTAGCGGGAGTAGGGGCCGGGGAGCTGTTTTTT.

Ten or more counts support this clonotype. The J gene is TRBJ2-1, the V gene TRBV28; 10 bases line up with TRBD1. Per germline, CDR1 MDHEN and CDR2 SYDVKM. V shed 6 bases, J shed 9 bases, and the junction held 5 bases outside the gene matches. The CDR3 sequence is 13 residues long. The CDR3 sequence is CASSPGTGVEQFF. DNA of the CDR3: TGTGCCAGCAGCCCCGGGACAGGGGTTGAGCAGTTCTTC.

The rearrangement links TRBV6-9 to TRBJ2-2; D unclear. Looked up from germline, CDR1 is MNHGY and CDR2 is SVAAGI. The CDR3 spans 13 residues. Trimming shortened V by 1 base and J by 7 bases, and 7 bases separated the two germline ends. The CDR3 is CASSYLTGGELFF. CDR3 DNA sequence: TGTGCCAGCAGTTATTTGACCGGCGGGGAGCTGTTTTTT.

The rearrangement joins TRBV10-3 to TRBJ1-2, with a tentative D call TRBD1 (5 bases). Germline V CDR1 and CDR2: ENHRY, SYGVKD. Deletions cut 1 base from V and 4 bases from J, with 10 bases between. The CDR3 spans 14 residues. The CDR3 loop is CAISELGDLYGYTF. In nucleotides, the CDR3 is TGTGCCATCAGTGAGTTAGGGGACCTCTATGGCTACACCTTC.

This clonotype was counted ten times or more. The chain couples TRBV28 to TRBJ2-7, with D possibly TRBD2 on 6 matching bases. Germline lookup yields CDR1 MDHEN and CDR2 SYDVKM. Trimming cost V 4 bases and J 7 bases, with 20 bases left between them. There are 15 residues in the CDR3. CDR3 coding DNA: TGTGCCAGCAGTTGGAGGGGTCAGGGAAATATTGAGCAGTACTTC. Its translation: CASSWRGQGNIEQYF.

This clonotype came up many times. This chain joins TRBV6-5 and TRBJ2-5, with 11 positions matching TRBD1. CDR1 and CDR2 (germline): MNHEY, SVGAGI. This CDR3 comprises 16 residues. With V trimmed by 2 bases and J by 4 bases, 6 bases remained unmatched. The CDR3: CASSYGGQGGGETQYF. CDR3 in DNA: TGTGCCAGCAGTTACGGGGGACAGGGGGGCGGAGAGACCCAGTACTTC.

This chain uses TRBV29-1 with TRBJ2-7; TRBD2 matches at 7 bases. This CDR3 is 12 amino acids long. The germline gives CDR1 SQVTM, CDR2 ANQGSEA. The V segment lost 6 bases and the J segment 7 bases; nucleotides outside the gene matches: 9. The CDR3 DNA reads as TGCAGCGTCCTACTAGCGTTGGGTGAGCAGTACTTC. Its translation: CSVLLALGEQYF.

V gene TRBV5-1 combines with J gene TRBJ2-7, with 13 bases identical to TRBD2. CDR3 length equals 16 residues. Germline V gene lookup returns CDR1 SGHRS and CDR2 YFSETQ. V was clipped by 4 bases and J by 0 bases; unmatched bases: 4. The CDR3 DNA is TGCGCCAGCAGCACGACTAGCGGGGGGAGCTCCTACGAGCAGTACTTC. Protein product: CASSTTSGGSSYEQYF.

There are many counts of this clonotype. The chain combines TRBV28 with TRBJ2-5; tentative D call: TRBD1 (6 bases). The germline V and J ends were trimmed by 3 bases and 4 bases, with 18 bases remaining between them. This CDR3 is 16 amino acids long. Germline CDR1 MDHEN, CDR2 SYDVKM. CDR3: CASSLALQGRRETQYF. The CDR3 DNA reads as TGTGCCAGCAGTTTGGCACTACAGGGAAGAAGAGAGACCCAGTACTTC. Using reference TRBV28 and TRBJ2-5 for the parts outside the CDR3, the full variable domain is DVKVTQSSRYLVKRTGEKVFLECVQDMDHENMFWYRQDPGLGLRLIYFSYDVKMKEKGDIPEGYSVSREKKERFSLILESASTNQTSMYLCASSLALQGRRETQYFGPGTRLLVL.

This clonotype was seen at least ten times. The CDR3 DNA reads TGTGCCAGCAGCCGTGGGACTAGCGGGAGTATAGGAGAGACCCAGTACTTC. Protein product: CASSRGTSGSIGETQYF. The V gene is TRBV12-3 or TRBV12-4, the J gene TRBJ2-5; 14 bases are shared with TRBD2. The CDR3 covers 17 residues. V was pared by 6 bases and J by 4 bases, with 10 bases of the junction left unmatched.